This T cell receptor beta chain was retrieved from a study of cytomegalovirus exposure and HLA in healthy donors. Across the whole study: About 80 million unique TCR sequences came from HLA-typed donors in an early release. Genetic ancestry analysis placed approximately 78% of the 398 donors that were genotyped in the Caucasian-associated cluster.

The study's findings and limits: The authors later found most CMV-associated TCR beta chains appeared HLA-restricted.

On this clone itself: The antigen is undetermined.

This CDR3 comprises 16 residues. Germline CDR1 and CDR2: SGHNT and YENEEA. Trimming removed 4 bases from V and 3 bases from J, with 18 bases in between. The PCR had 60 Vbeta and 13 Jbeta primers. Here immunoSEQ multiplex PCR was the method, and the copy in TCRdb shows in-frame clones only, minus some. Of approximately 120,000 clones in the sample, 76% are singletons; the top ten hold roughly 8%. The TCR was taken from a woman in her fifties or sixties in good health and CMV-seropositive. The J gene is TRBJ1-2, the V gene TRBV11-3; perhaps TRBD1 as D (6 bases). Sequenced input: PBMCs. CDR3 amino acids: CASSSMANRADYGYTF. CDR3 DNA sequence: TGTGCCAGCAGCTCAATGGCCAACAGGGCTGACTATGGCTACACCTTC.